Following are 13 T cell receptor beta chains from one sample sequenced in a study of blood T cell repertoires in COVID-19. Assay: immunoSEQ multiplex PCR; the TCRdb copy retains only in-frame clones and omits some. The sample consists of approximately 190,000 clones, 70% to 90% of them appearing once. The sequenced sample was peripheral blood. Receptors originate from a woman aged 40 to 55 who had recovered from COVID-19.

V and J are TRBV4-1 and TRBJ2-3; maybe TRBD1 (5 bases). The germline CDR1 and CDR2 sequences are MGHRA and YSYEKL. V was clipped by 0 bases and J by 8 bases, with 18 bases between them. This CDR3 is 16 amino acids long. This CDR3 reads CASSQDAVGWGGTQYF. The CDR3 DNA reads TGCGCCAGCAGCCAAGATGCTGTTGGTTGGGGCGGTACGCAGTATTTT.

The rearrangement links TRBV4-2 to TRBJ2-1; 8 nucleotides match TRBD2. Germline V gene lookup returns CDR1 LGHNA and CDR2 YNFKEQ. After removal of 1 base from V and 0 bases from J, the junction contained 8 bases not matched to a gene. The CDR3 is 18 residues long. DNA for the CDR3: TGTGCCAGCAGCCAAGGTGTGTCGGGAGGGCCCTCCTACAATGAGCAGTTCTTC. This encodes CASSQGVSGGPSYNEQFF.

The rearrangement uses TRBV28 and TRBJ1-6, with D possibly being TRBD1 (5 bases). V gave up 4 bases and J gave up 7 bases, with 14 bases separating them. The CDR3 covers 15 residues. Germline V lookup: CDR1 MDHEN, CDR2 SYDVKM. The CDR3 reads CASSYGGAGNSPLHF. CDR3 nucleotides: TGTGCCAGCAGTTACGGGGGTGCAGGGAATTCACCCCTCCACTTT.

This chain uses TRBV15 with TRBJ1-2; D ambiguous. Germline CDR1 is LNHNV and CDR2 is YYDKDF (reference sequence). CDR3 size: 16 residues. V was clipped by 0 bases and J by 8 bases, with 19 bases between them. In DNA, the CDR3 is TGTGCCACCAGCAGAGATAAGGAATGGGCAGGAGGAGGCTACACCTTC. This gives the protein CATSRDKEWAGGGYTF.

The chain has TRBV28 and TRBJ1-5; no reliable D call. The CDR3 is 13 residues long. The V gene's germline CDR1 is MDHEN and CDR2 SYDVKM. V lost 3 bases and J 5 bases, leaving 8 bases between the germline ends. The CDR3: CASSLARDQPQHF. Here the CDR3 DNA reads TGTGCCAGCAGTTTGGCCCGGGATCAGCCCCAGCATTTT.

This clone was recorded a few times. CDR3: CAVGPAGGKAEAFF. The CDR3 DNA is TGTGCCGTGGGACCGGCCGGGGGGAAGGCTGAAGCTTTCTTT. The chain uses TRBV28 and TRBJ1-1; maybe TRBD1 (5 bases). This CDR3 has 14 amino acids. V gave up 11 bases and J gave up 6 bases, with 22 bases separating them. Germline values: CDR1 MDHEN, CDR2 SYDVKM.

The CDR3 DNA sequence: TGTGCCAGCAGTTACCTAGGGAGTAACTATGGCTACACCTTC. Residues: CASSYLGSNYGYTF. This chain joins TRBV6-2 or TRBV6-3 and TRBJ1-2; D is unresolved. Looked up from germline, CDR1 is MNHEY and CDR2 is SVGEGT. Trimming took 2 bases from V and 1 from J, leaving 8 bases between them. The length of the CDR3 is 14 residues.

The V call is TRBV11-2, the J call TRBJ1-1, with D uncertain. Between the trimmed V and J ends, which lost 6 bases and 3 bases, there was a span of 8 bases. The germline V gene encodes CDR1 SGHAT and CDR2 FQNNGV. The CDR3 contains 12 residues. In DNA form, the CDR3 reads TGTGCCAGCAGTTGGAGCTACACTGAAGCTTTCTTT. This sequence encodes CASSWSYTEAFF.

This clone has only one observation. The chain has TRBV9 and TRBJ2-5, with 10 bases that match TRBD1. V gave up 4 bases and J gave up 5 bases; unmatched junction bases: 2. CDR1 SGDLS and CDR2 YYNGEE come from the germline V gene. The CDR3 has 13 amino acids. CDR3: CASSQGQGETQYF. DNA for the CDR3: TGTGCCAGCAGCCAGGGACAGGGGGAGACCCAGTACTTC.

The CDR3, as DNA: TGTGCCAGCAGCCAGTCTAGCGGGAGCCTCAATGAGCAGTTCTTC. Encoded protein: CASSQSSGSLNEQFF. The chain joins TRBV3-1 (or the pseudogene TRBV3-2) to TRBJ2-1, with 10 bases matching TRBD2. The CDR3 is made up of 15 amino acids. V was clipped by 3 bases and J by 6 bases; unmatched bases: 5. Germline CDR1 reads LGHDT; CDR2 reads YNNKEL (reference sequence).

This chain connects TRBV7-8 to TRBJ2-7; maybe TRBD1 (5 bases). CDR1 and CDR2 (germline): SGHVS, FQNEAQ. Trimming left V 5 bases short and J 0 bases short, with 11 bases between. The CDR3 has 14 residues. The CDR3 DNA follows: TGTGCCAGCAGCCCCGCTAGGGGCTCCTACGAGCAGTACTTC. Translating gives CASSPARGSYEQYF.

The rearrangement uses TRBV9 and TRBJ1-2, with D maybe TRBD1 (6 bases). Between the trimmed V and J ends, which lost 4 bases and 0 bases, there was a span of 19 bases. CDR1 is SGDLS and CDR2 is YYNGEE in the germline V gene. The CDR3 sequence is 17 residues long. The CDR3 region is CASSSLSDRTSNYGYTF. The DNA of the CDR3 is TGTGCCAGCAGCTCCCTCTCGGACAGAACCTCTAACTATGGCTACACCTTC. Full variable domain (rest looked up from reference TRBV9 and TRBJ1-2): DSGVTQTPKHLITATGQRVTLRCSPRSGDLSVYWYQQSLDQGLQFLIQYYNGEERAKGNILERFSAQQFPDLHSELNLSSLELGDSALYFCASSSLSDRTSNYGYTFGSGTRLTVV.

The genes are TRBV5-1 and TRBJ2-1; 7 bases are a match to TRBD2. This CDR3 has 15 residues. With 2 bases clipped from V and 1 base from J, the junction kept 3 bases outside the gene matches. CDR1 is SGHRS, CDR2 YFSETQ, per germline. CDR3 coding DNA: TGCGCCAGCAGCTTAATGGGGGGGTCCTACAATGAGCAGTTCTTC. It specifies CASSLMGGSYNEQFF.